This is a list of T cell receptor beta chains from one sample in a study of blood T cell repertoires in COVID-19. The protocol was immunoSEQ multiplex PCR, while the TCRdb copy is restricted to in-frame clones and leaves out a portion. The table has more than 60,000 clones, roughly four fifths seen once. Sequencing input: peripheral blood. Receptors originate from a human donor in a cohort sampled during active COVID-19. Both conserved end residues are part of each CDR3. The order of the fields is clone size, J gene, D gene, V gene, CDR3 DNA, CDR3 protein. The D gene is left open where the match is weak. Not every row has a clone size; where given, it reads once, few, many or a size class.

>many|TRBJ1-2|NA|TRBV27
TGTGCCAGCAGTTTAAGAGAAAACTATGGCTACACCTTC
CASSLRENYGYTF
>NA|TRBJ2-5|TRBD2|TRBV28
TGTGCCAGCACCCCGCGGGCGGGGGGCAAATCTTTCTATATCCAAGAGACCCAGTACTTC
CASTPRAGGKSFYIQETQYF
>NA|TRBJ2-7|TRBD1|TRBV29-1
TGCAGCGTTGAGAGACAGGGTCACGAGCAGTACTTC
CSVERQGHEQYF
>NA|TRBJ2-7|NA|TRBV7-9
TGTGCCAGCAGCCGGACAGATACCTACGAGCAGTACTTC
CASSRTDTYEQYF
>once|TRBJ2-5|NA|TRBV3-1/TRBV3-2
TGTGCCAGCAGCCTTCGACAGCCCGAAGAGACCCAGTACTTC
CASSLRQPEETQYF
>NA|TRBJ1-1|NA|TRBV11-1
TGTGCCAGCAGCCACTATGGGGAGGGACGGTATACTGAAGCTTTCTTT
CASSHYGEGRYTEAFF
>NA|TRBJ1-2|TRBD1|TRBV5-6
TGTGCCAGCAGCTTGGCCGGGGGGACAGGGGCTAACTATGGCTACACCTTC
CASSLAGGTGANYGYTF
>NA|TRBJ2-3|TRBD1|TRBV6-5
TGTGCCAGCAGCCCCGGGACAGGCACAGATACGCAGTATTTT
CASSPGTGTDTQYF
>NA|TRBJ1-2|TRBD1|TRBV5-1
TGCGCCAGCAGCTCCGGCGCAGGGGGTGTCTATGGCTACACCTTC
CASSSGAGGVYGYTF
>once|TRBJ1-2|TRBD1|TRBV11-2
TGTGCCAGCAGCTTAGATTGGACAGGAGGTAACGTTGACTATGGCTACACCTTC
CASSLDWTGGNVDYGYTF
>NA|TRBJ2-4|NA|TRBV2
TGTGCCAGCAAGGAGGGGTTGGCCAAAAACATTCAGTACTTC
CASKEGLAKNIQYF
>NA|TRBJ2-7|NA|TRBV19
TGTGCCAGTTCCCCCACAGGGTTCATCTACGAGCAGTACTTC
CASSPTGFIYEQYF
>NA|TRBJ2-7|TRBD2|TRBV13
TGTGCCAGCAGCTTAGGTCCTGCGGGGGAGACGTACTTC
CASSLGPAGETYF
>NA|TRBJ2-1|TRBD2|TRBV13
TGTGCCAGCAGCCCGCAGATGGCTCAGCGGGGGGGCCTAGGGGAGCAGTTCTTC
CASSPQMAQRGGLGEQFF
>NA|TRBJ2-7|TRBD1|TRBV6-5
TGTGCCAGCAGTTACGCCCGGGACAGTCTCTACGAGCAGTACTTC
CASSYARDSLYEQYF
>NA|TRBJ2-3|NA|TRBV5-1
TGCGCCAGCAGCTTACAGGGTACAGATACGCAGTATTTT
CASSLQGTDTQYF
>NA|TRBJ2-7|TRBD1|TRBV5-6
TGTGCCAGCAGGGAAGTGGGACAGACTAAGGCCGAGCAGTACTTC
CASREVGQTKAEQYF
>NA|TRBJ2-2|NA|TRBV5-1
TGCGCCAGCAGCACAGAACCGGGAGCAACTAATACCGGGGAGCTGTTTTTT
CASSTEPGATNTGELFF
>NA|TRBJ1-2|TRBD1|TRBV28
TGTGCCAGCAGTTTAAGACAGGGTAGGGGCTACACCTTC
CASSLRQGRGYTF
>few|TRBJ1-5|TRBD1|TRBV3-1/TRBV3-2
TGTGCCAGCAGCTCTCAGGGGGCGAGACAGCCCCAGCATTTT
CASSSQGARQPQHF
>NA|TRBJ2-1|NA|TRBV9
TGTGCCAGCAGCGTTCAGGTACAGGGCTATGAGCAGTTCTTC
CASSVQVQGYEQFF
>NA|TRBJ2-5|NA|TRBV30
TGTGCCTGGAGTCGCAGGGCAGAGACCCAGTACTTC
CAWSRRAETQYF
>NA|TRBJ2-3|TRBD2|TRBV10-3
TGTGCCACCAAGGTTAATGCGGGGGGGCGAGATACGCAGTATTTT
CATKVNAGGRDTQYF
>NA|TRBJ1-3|NA|TRBV3-1/TRBV3-2
TGTGCCAGCAGCCTCACAGAGTTCTCTGGAAACACCATATATTTT
CASSLTEFSGNTIYF
>NA|TRBJ1-1|TRBD1|TRBV27
TGTGCCAGCAAACAGGGGACAAAGGTCACTGAAGCTTTCTTT
CASKQGTKVTEAFF
>NA|TRBJ1-1|NA|TRBV18
TGTGCCAGCTCGGCTGGGCAGGGGCGTACTGAAGCTTTCTTT
CASSAGQGRTEAFF
>few|TRBJ2-1|TRBD2|TRBV14
TGTGCCAGCAGCCAAGCTAGGACGGGACTAGTCAGCGATGAGCAGTTCTTC
CASSQARTGLVSDEQFF
>few|TRBJ1-1|NA|TRBV4-1
TGCGCCAGCAGCCAAGAGGCAGCACTAAAAAAAGCTTTCTTT
CASSQEAALKKAFF
>NA|TRBJ1-2|NA|TRBV3-1/TRBV3-2
TGTGCCAGCAGCCACCCTGTCGCAGGCTATGGCTACACCTTC
CASSHPVAGYGYTF
>NA|TRBJ2-3|TRBD1|TRBV15
TGTGCCACCAGCAGTGGGACAGAGAGAAGCACAGATACGCAGTATTTT
CATSSGTERSTDTQYF
>NA|TRBJ1-1|NA|TRBV5-1
TGCGCCAGCAGCTTGGGGGCGGGGAGGTCCACTGAAGCTTTCTTT
CASSLGAGRSTEAFF
>NA|TRBJ1-1|NA|TRBV4-3
TGCGCCAGCAGCCAAGCGAGGGGGGGTTGGAACACTGAAGCTTTCTTT
CASSQARGGWNTEAFF
>NA|TRBJ2-7|NA|TRBV18
TGTGCCAGCTCACTAACAGGATCCCGGGACGAGCAGTACTTC
CASSLTGSRDEQYF
>NA|TRBJ2-1|NA|TRBV27
TGTGCCAGCAGTTTATTCGGACTCAATGAGCAGTTCTTC
CASSLFGLNEQFF
>few|TRBJ1-1|NA|TRBV5-6
TGTGCCAGCAGCTTTTCCGGGGACACTGAAGCTTTCTTT
CASSFSGDTEAFF
>once|TRBJ2-5|NA|TRBV9
TGTGCCAGCAGCGAAACAGGGGAGGTGGAGACCCAGTACTTC
CASSETGEVETQYF
>NA|TRBJ1-1|NA|TRBV6-5
TGTGCCAGCAGAGTTGGGGCTTACACTGAAGCTTTCTTT
CASRVGAYTEAFF
>NA|TRBJ1-4|TRBD1|TRBV4-2
TGTGCCAGCAGCCAGGATACGACAGGGGCGGCGGTTAATGAAAAACTGTTTTTT
CASSQDTTGAAVNEKLFF
>NA|TRBJ1-2|NA|TRBV19
TGTGCCAGTAGTACCCGACAGGTTGGCTACACCTTC
CASSTRQVGYTF
>NA|TRBJ2-7|TRBD2|TRBV19
TGTGCCAGCCAAACCGGGACTAGTGAATACGAGCAGTACTTC
CASQTGTSEYEQYF
>once|TRBJ2-2|TRBD1|TRBV5-1
TGCGCCAGCAGACACGGACAGGGGACAAACACCGGGGAGCTGTTTTTT
CASRHGQGTNTGELFF
>NA|TRBJ1-5|TRBD1|TRBV5-1
TGCGCCAGCAGCTACGGGACAGGGGTTCAGCCCCAGCATTTT
CASSYGTGVQPQHF
>few|TRBJ2-6|TRBD1|TRBV18
TGTGCCAGCTCAACCGGGACAGGGCTTAACCGCGGCTCTGGGGCCAACGTCCTGACTTTC
CASSTGTGLNRGSGANVLTF
>NA|TRBJ2-5|TRBD2|TRBV4-2
TGTGCCAGCAGCCAAGCCCCATTACTAGCGGGGGGGCAAGAGACCCAGTACTTC
CASSQAPLLAGGQETQYF
>NA|TRBJ2-3|TRBD2|TRBV18
TGTGCCAGCTCACCAAAGCGGGGCCACACAGATACGCAGTATTTT
CASSPKRGHTDTQYF
>NA|TRBJ2-2|NA|TRBV9
TGTGCCAGCAGTAGACAGACTAGGAACACCGGGGAGCTGTTTTTT
CASSRQTRNTGELFF
>once|TRBJ2-7|NA|TRBV12-3/TRBV12-4
TGTGCCAGCAGTCCCCGGAGACGGCAGTACTTC
CASSPRRRQYF
>NA|TRBJ2-7|TRBD2|TRBV6-1
TGTGCCAGCAGTGAGTCCGGGACTAGCGGTTACGAGCAGTACTTC
CASSESGTSGYEQYF
>NA|TRBJ1-4|NA|TRBV6-1
TGTGCCAGCAGTGAACAGACTAATGAAAAACTGTTTTTT
CASSEQTNEKLFF
>NA|TRBJ1-4|TRBD1|TRBV28
TGTGCCAGCAGTCCGCCGGGACAGGGCACAACTAATGAAAAACTGTTTTTT
CASSPPGQGTTNEKLFF
>once|TRBJ1-6|TRBD1|TRBV2
TGTGCCAGCAGTGGACAGGGGGCTCAATCACCCCTCCACTTT
CASSGQGAQSPLHF
>NA|TRBJ1-5|NA|TRBV10-3
TGTGCCACTGGGGGGGAAAGGAGGGGGTCCCCCAATCAGCCCCAGCATTTT
CATGGERRGSPNQPQHF
>NA|TRBJ2-4|NA|TRBV6-5
TGTGCCAGCAGGTCGGGACAAAGTCGTTTGTACCAGTACTTC
CASRSGQSRLYQYF
>NA|TRBJ2-7|TRBD1|TRBV19
TGTGCCAGTAAGCAGGGACAGGGACCCTCCTACGAGCAGTACTTC
CASKQGQGPSYEQYF